These 14 T cell receptor beta chains were sequenced from one sample in a study of T-cell reconstitution after alpha-beta-depleted transplantation in children. Construction of the TCRbeta library involved unique molecular identifiers. TCRdb used MiXCR to reprocess the PCR reads, holding one entry per CDR3 protein. The table has around 200,000 distinct CDR3 sequences, roughly 6.8% seen once. The specimen was PBMCs from the stem cell graft donor, collected from the stem cell graft. Every receptor here comes from a human donor who donated a stem cell graft to a child with Wiskott-Aldrich syndrome.

This clonotype was counted at least ten times. The J gene is TRBJ1-2, the V gene TRBV5-6; 9 bases fit TRBD1. V trimming: 0 bases; J trimming: 9 bases; junction bases outside the gene matches: 12. Germline loops: CDR1 SGHDT, CDR2 YYEEEE. The CDR3 covers 16 residues. This chain's CDR3 is CASSLVGDRVSFRYTF. The CDR3 bases are TGTGCCAGCAGCTTGGTCGGGGACAGGGTGTCGTTTCGCTACACCTTC.

Only a few counts were recorded for this clonotype. This chain links TRBV28 with TRBJ1-3; tentatively, D is TRBD1 (6 bases). This CDR3 spans 15 amino acids. Trimming pared 6 bases from V and 0 bases from J, leaving 12 bases between. Germline CDR1 is MDHEN and CDR2 is SYDVKM. The CDR3 sequence: CASRTTGSSGNTIYF. The CDR3 bases are TGTGCCAGCAGGACGACAGGTAGCTCTGGAAACACCATATATTTT.

Ten or more counts support this clonotype. In DNA, the CDR3 is TGTGCCAGCAAAGAACGATGGGGGCGCGGCAATCAGCCCCAGCATTTT. This codes for CASKERWGRGNQPQHF. This chain joins TRBV2 and TRBJ1-5; D might be TRBD1 (6 bases). Looked up from germline, CDR1 is SNHLY and CDR2 is FYNNEI. This CDR3 has 16 amino acids. V dropped 7 bases and J dropped 2 bases, with 18 bases sitting between them.

This clonotype was seen at least ten times. This chain uses TRBV12-3 or TRBV12-4 with TRBJ2-7; TRBD1 aligns across 7 bases. This CDR3 comprises 14 residues. The trim removed 4 bases at V and 3 bases at J, leaving 6 bases unmatched. The CDR3 DNA is TGTGCCAGCAGTTCCCAGGGGGTTGGCTACGAGCAGTACTTC. It specifies CASSSQGVGYEQYF.

This clonotype was observed at least ten times. The genes are TRBV10-3 and TRBJ2-2; 7 nucleotides agree with TRBD1. CDR1 and CDR2 from the germline V gene are ENHRY and SYGVKD. V dropped 5 bases and J dropped 3; count of bases not matched to a gene: 3. The CDR3 has 14 amino acids. The CDR3, as DNA: TGTGCCATCAGTCCCGACAGGGACACCGGGGAGCTGTTTTTT. Residues: CAISPDRDTGELFF.

This clonotype came up many times. The CDR3 DNA reads as TGTGCCACCAGCAGAGGGGCCAGGGTCTCAGGAGAGACCCAGTACTTC. As protein: CATSRGARVSGETQYF. This chain uses TRBV15 with TRBJ2-5; maybe TRBD1 (5 bases). Deletions cut 1 base from V and 4 bases from J, with 16 bases between. The CDR3 runs to 16 residues. Per the germline V gene, CDR1 is LNHNV and CDR2 is YYDKDF (reference sequence).

This clonotype was seen ten or more times. The chain is built from TRBV5-1 and TRBJ2-3; D remains ambiguous. Germline CDR1 is SGHRS and CDR2 is YFSETQ. The CDR3 sequence is 14 residues long. V lost 2 bases and J 0 bases, leaving 7 bases between the germline ends. DNA for the CDR3: TGCGCCAGCAGCTTTACTCAGAGCACAGATACGCAGTATTTT. This sequence encodes CASSFTQSTDTQYF.

This clonotype was observed many times. This chain links TRBV20-1 with TRBJ1-6; TRBD1 agrees at 7 bases. CDR1 DFQATT and CDR2 SNEGSKA come from the germline V gene (reference sequence). The V segment lost 5 bases and the J segment 9 bases; nucleotides outside the gene matches: 10. The CDR3 is 14 residues long. CDR3 sequence (DNA): TGCAGTGCTGGAAATGACAGGGCCGCTTCACCCCTCCACTTT. This encodes CSAGNDRAASPLHF.

V usage is TRBV5-1 and J usage is TRBJ2-5, with D perhaps being TRBD1 or TRBD2 (5 bases each). V was pared by 4 bases and J by 3 bases, with 13 bases between. Germline CDR1 reads SGHRS; CDR2 reads YFSETQ. This CDR3 is built from 14 residues. The CDR3 is CASSPGPREETQYF. The CDR3 DNA follows: TGCGCCAGCAGCCCGGGACCTCGAGAAGAGACCCAGTACTTC.

J is TRBJ1-1 and V is TRBV6-5, with D unclear. This CDR3 spans 15 amino acids. The germline V and J ends were trimmed by 6 bases and 0 bases, with 14 bases remaining between them. Germline CDR1 and CDR2: MNHEY and SVGAGI. CDR3 amino acids: CASSRNREVNTEAFF. The CDR3 DNA follows: TGTGCCAGCAGCCGAAATCGGGAGGTGAACACTGAAGCTTTCTTT.

This clonotype showed up many times. The chain carries TRBV20-1 and TRBJ2-5; TRBD2 agrees at 7 bases. Looked up from germline, CDR1 is DFQATT and CDR2 is SNEGSKA (reference sequence). The junction had 12 bases not matched to a gene; V was cut back by 6 bases and J by 2 bases. CDR3 length: 15 amino acids. CDR3 nucleotides: TGCAGTGCCGCCCCTCTGGCGGGAGTTCAAGAGACCCAGTACTTC. This codes for CSAAPLAGVQETQYF.

This clonotype occurred many times. This chain links TRBV4-1 with TRBJ1-6; the D gene is possibly TRBD1 (5 bases). Trimming shortened V by 4 bases and J by 7 bases, and 14 bases separated the two germline ends. CDR1 is MGHRA, CDR2 YSYEKL, per germline. The CDR3 loop spans 15 amino acids. The CDR3 here is CASSPPDRPNSPLHF. CDR3 DNA sequence: TGCGCCAGCAGCCCGCCCGACAGACCAAATTCACCCCTCCACTTT.

This clonotype has at least ten counts. The chain recombines TRBV5-1 with TRBJ2-3; TRBD2 matches 10 bases. The CDR3 has 13 amino acids. The germline CDR1 and CDR2 sequences are SGHRS and YFSETQ. After removal of 5 bases from V and 9 bases from J, the junction contained 6 bases not matched to a gene. The CDR3 region is CASSEAGGNTQYF. The CDR3, as DNA: TGCGCCAGCAGTGAAGCGGGGGGGAACACGCAGTATTTT. The complete variable domain, with remaining parts taken from reference TRBV5-1 and TRBJ2-3, reads KAGVTQTPRYLIKTRGQQVTLSCSPISGHRSVSWYQQTPGQGLQFLFEYFSETQRNKGNFPGRFSGRQFSNSRSEMNVSTLELGDSALYLCASSEAGGNTQYFGPGTRLTVL.

This clonotype was seen more than once but under ten times. The chain couples TRBV5-1 to TRBJ2-3; 8 positions agree with TRBD1. The ends lost 3 bases at V and 2 bases at J; junction bases unmatched: 14. The germline V gene encodes CDR1 SGHRS and CDR2 YFSETQ. The CDR3 consists of 18 residues. CDR3 DNA: TGCGCCAGCAGCTCTCCCCGACAGGGGAGTATGGCCACAGATACGCAGTATTTT. Protein: CASSSPRQGSMATDTQYF.